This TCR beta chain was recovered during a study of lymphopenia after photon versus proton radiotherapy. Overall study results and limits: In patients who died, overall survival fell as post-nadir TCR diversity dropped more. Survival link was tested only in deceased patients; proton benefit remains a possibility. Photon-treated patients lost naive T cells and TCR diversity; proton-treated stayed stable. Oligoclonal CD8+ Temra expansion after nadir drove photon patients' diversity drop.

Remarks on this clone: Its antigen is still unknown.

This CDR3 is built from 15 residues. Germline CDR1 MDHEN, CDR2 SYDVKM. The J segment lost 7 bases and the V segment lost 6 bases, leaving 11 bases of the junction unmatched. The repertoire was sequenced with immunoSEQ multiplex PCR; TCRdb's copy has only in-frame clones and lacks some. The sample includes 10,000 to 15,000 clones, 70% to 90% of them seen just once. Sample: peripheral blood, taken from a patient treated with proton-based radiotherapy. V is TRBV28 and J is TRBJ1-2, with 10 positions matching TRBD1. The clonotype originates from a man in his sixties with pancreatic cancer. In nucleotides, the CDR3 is TGTGCCAGCAGGCAACCCTCTGGACAGGGGGGTGGCTACACCTTC. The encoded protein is CASRQPSGQGGGYTF.